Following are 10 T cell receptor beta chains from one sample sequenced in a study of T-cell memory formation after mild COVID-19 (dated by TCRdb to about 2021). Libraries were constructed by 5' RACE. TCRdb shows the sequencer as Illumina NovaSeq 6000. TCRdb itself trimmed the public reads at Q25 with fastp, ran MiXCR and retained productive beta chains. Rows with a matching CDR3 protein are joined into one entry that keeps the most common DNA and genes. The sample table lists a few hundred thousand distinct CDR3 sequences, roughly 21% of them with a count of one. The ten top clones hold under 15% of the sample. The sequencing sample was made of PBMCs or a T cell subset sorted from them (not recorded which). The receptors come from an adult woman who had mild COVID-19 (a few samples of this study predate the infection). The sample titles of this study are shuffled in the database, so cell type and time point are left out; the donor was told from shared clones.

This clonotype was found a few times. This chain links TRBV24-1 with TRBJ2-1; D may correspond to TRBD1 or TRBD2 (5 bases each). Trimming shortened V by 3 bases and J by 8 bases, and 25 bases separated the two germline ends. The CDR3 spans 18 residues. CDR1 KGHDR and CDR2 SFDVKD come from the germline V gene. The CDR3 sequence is CATSDPFPETEQEDEQFF. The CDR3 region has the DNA TGTGCCACCAGTGATCCCTTTCCTGAGACAGAACAGGAGGATGAGCAGTTCTTC.

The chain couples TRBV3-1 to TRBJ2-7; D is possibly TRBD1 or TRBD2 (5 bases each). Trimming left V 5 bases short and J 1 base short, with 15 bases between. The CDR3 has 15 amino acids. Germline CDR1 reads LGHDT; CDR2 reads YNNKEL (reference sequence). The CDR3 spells CASSSSDRGSYEQYF. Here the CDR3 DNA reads TGTGCCAGCAGCAGCTCAGACAGAGGGTCCTACGAGCAGTACTTC.

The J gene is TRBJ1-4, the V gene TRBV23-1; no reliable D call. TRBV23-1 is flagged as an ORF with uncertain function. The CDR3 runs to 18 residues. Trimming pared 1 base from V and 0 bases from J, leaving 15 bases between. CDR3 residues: CASSQWAGVRATNEKLFF. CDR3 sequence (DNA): TGCGCCAGCAGTCAATGGGCCGGCGTTAGGGCAACTAATGAAAAACTGTTTTTT.

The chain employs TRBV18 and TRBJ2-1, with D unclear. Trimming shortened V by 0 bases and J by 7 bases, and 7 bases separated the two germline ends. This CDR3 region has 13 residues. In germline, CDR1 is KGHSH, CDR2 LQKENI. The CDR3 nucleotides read TGTGCCAGCTCACCACCGATTGTAAATGAGCAGTTCTTC. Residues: CASSPPIVNEQFF.

The CDR3 spells CASSPTLGGRGRYF. The CDR3 DNA reads TGTGCCAGCAGTCCCACCCTGGGGGGGCGAGGCAGGTACTTC. The chain carries TRBV12-3 or TRBV12-4 and TRBJ2-7, with TRBD2 as a possible D gene (7 bases). The ends were cut back, 5 bases at V and 12 bases at J, with 23 bases in the middle. The CDR3 totals 14 residues.

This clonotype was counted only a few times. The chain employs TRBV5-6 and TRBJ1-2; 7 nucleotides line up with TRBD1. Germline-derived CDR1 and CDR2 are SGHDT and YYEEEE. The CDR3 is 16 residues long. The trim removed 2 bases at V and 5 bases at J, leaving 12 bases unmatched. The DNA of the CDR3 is TGTGCCAGCAGCTTTTTCGGAACGGGGACAGTTTATGGCTACACCTTC. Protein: CASSFFGTGTVYGYTF.

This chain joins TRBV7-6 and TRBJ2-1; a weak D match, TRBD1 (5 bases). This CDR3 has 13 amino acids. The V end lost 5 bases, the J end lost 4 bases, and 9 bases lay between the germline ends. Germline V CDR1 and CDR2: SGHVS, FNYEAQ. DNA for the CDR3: TGTGCCAGCAGCGCCCAGGGTTACAATGAGCAGTTCTTC. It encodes CASSAQGYNEQFF.

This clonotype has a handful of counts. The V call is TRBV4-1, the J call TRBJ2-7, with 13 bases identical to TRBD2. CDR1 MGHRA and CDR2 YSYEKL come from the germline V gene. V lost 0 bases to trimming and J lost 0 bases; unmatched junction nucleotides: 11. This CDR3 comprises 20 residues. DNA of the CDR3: TGCGCCAGCAGCCAAGATCGACTAGCGGGGGGCCGAACTCTCTCCTACGAGCAGTACTTC. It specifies CASSQDRLAGGRTLSYEQYF.

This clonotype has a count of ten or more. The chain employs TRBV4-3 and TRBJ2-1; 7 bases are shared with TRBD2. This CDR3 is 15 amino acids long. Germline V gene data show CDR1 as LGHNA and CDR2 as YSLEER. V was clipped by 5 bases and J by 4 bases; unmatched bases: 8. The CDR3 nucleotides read TGCGCCAGCAGCTCAACTAGCGAAAAATACAATGAGCAGTTCTTC. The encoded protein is CASSSTSEKYNEQFF.

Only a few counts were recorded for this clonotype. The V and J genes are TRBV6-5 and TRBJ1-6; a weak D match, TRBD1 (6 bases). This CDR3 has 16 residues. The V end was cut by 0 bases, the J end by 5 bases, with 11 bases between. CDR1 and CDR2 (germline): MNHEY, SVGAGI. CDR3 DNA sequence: TGTGCCAGCAGTTACTCGATGGGGGGGCATAATTCACCCCTCCACTTT. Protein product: CASSYSMGGHNSPLHF.